This TCR beta chain appears in the sequencing data of a study of cytomegalovirus exposure and HLA in healthy donors (dated by TCRdb to about 2017). For context, the study as a whole: An earlier analysis of 587 of the donors reported 276 Gb of sequence data and around 120 million unique TCR beta sequences obtained from 150 million to 200 million T cells. About 280 gigabases of sequencing data and approximately 92 million unique TCR sequences made up an early release that covered around 640 HLA-typed donors. Of the approximately 370 genotyped donors, roughly 80% were placed in the genetic ancestry cluster associated with self-reported Caucasian donors. The study aimed to test whether signatures of past pathogen exposure could be identified by cataloging public T cell receptors. The study used immunosequencing to profile the T cell repertoires of some 600 subjects and linked those repertoires to cytomegalovirus serostatus. Along with the roughly 710-subject first cohort, a separate validation cohort of over a hundred different subjects was used. The study combined high-throughput TCR immunosequencing, statistical association of individual TCRs with disease status, and machine learning to predict cytomegalovirus infection status. A later analysis re-analyzed previously published TCR beta repertoires from 550 to 700 donors and added high-resolution HLA genotyping to study TCR occurrence patterns. Rather than drawing on any new phenotypic data, the later analysis identified candidate immune exposures from TCR beta sequences and the way those sequences occurred across donors. To decide whether each TCR beta V gene segment behaved as functional or pseudogenic, an earlier analysis of some 600 of the donors relied on high-throughput TCR beta sequencing. Donor age, sex, ethnicity and CMV serostatus were compiled together with the repertoire data. A later genetic analysis took genome-wide SNP genotypes for about 55% of the 666 donors and used that subset as a discovery cohort. All discovery cohort repertoires had been generated using a single sequencing platform. HLA typing covered class I and class II loci at four-digit resolution. The number of typed donors differed by locus: roughly 629-630 for A, B, C, DRB1 and DQB1; 522 for DQA1; some 610 for DPA1; and 400 to 480 for DPB1. Four or five DR-DQ haplotypes were handled as single units for association and clustering, since linkage in the cohort was strong. On average, about 200,000 unique TCR beta nucleotide sequences were sequenced per donor among 350 to 400 genotyped donors of the cohort, with roughly 19% of those sequences being non-productive.

Comment on this clone: Its antigen is still unknown. Base qualities are missing; no much larger clone stands one base away.

Between the V and J ends, shortened by 6 bases and 3 bases respectively, the junction contains 21 bases. Reading the germline V gene (reference sequence) gives CDR1 MNHEY and CDR2 SMNVEV. Counted from cysteine to phenylalanine, this CDR3 has 17 amino acids. The kept DNA is CDR3 alone, 51 bases in frame from the first base. Library method: the immunoSEQ multiplex PCR assay. For the multiplex PCR, a mixture combining 60 forward primers for TCR Vbeta segments and 13 reverse primers for TCR Jbeta segments was used. A multiplex PCR assay on genomic DNA amplified the CDR3 region of rearranged TCR beta genes. Amplified TCR beta libraries were sequenced as 87-base-pair reads on the Illumina HiSeq System. Per the original workflow: In a later analysis, tens of millions of unique TCR beta chains were counted across the approximately 640 repertoires, and approximately 11 million of these chains were shared by at least two donors. A nearest-neighbor algorithm error-corrected the raw reads and collapsed the reads into unique sequences, merging closely related sequences to remove PCR and sequencing errors. Alignment of CDR3 sequences to IMGT reference sequences was used to assign V, D and J gene segments. Each retained sequence needed at least a six-nucleotide match to both a V gene segment and a J gene segment. A rearrangement was called productive if the CDR3 had no stop codons and remained in frame with V and J, and every other rearrangement was called non-productive. Following IMGT convention, CDR3 was defined as the stretch from the second conserved V-encoded cysteine to the conserved J-encoded phenylalanine. The earlier analysis of 500 to 750 of the donors excluded any sequence lacking an unambiguous match to a single V gene segment. In an earlier analysis of roughly 600 of the donors, a V segment was called functional when productive rearrangements were above 56.7%, and segregating when the standard deviation between donors exceeded 5%. To diagnose cytomegalovirus status from the catalog of TCR beta chain sequences, a statistical classification framework was built. In a later analysis, TCR nucleotide sequences were compared against IMGT/GENE-DB human TR gene sequences so that V and J genes could be assigned. A later analysis assigned CDR3 sequences and most-parsimonious VDJ recombination scenarios with the TCRdist pipeline. In a later analysis, every TCR beta chain was defined by the combination of its CDR3 amino acid sequence and its V-gene family, and reads without a unique V-gene family were dropped. A later analysis removed roughly 590 highly shared, low-generation-probability nucleotide sequences to deal with suspected cross-contamination and a sequencing artifact. A later analysis calculated a clonal expansion index for each public chain from normalized within-repertoire ranks of inferred template counts. A later analysis computed generation probabilities with a VDJ recombination model fitted to out-of-frame rearrangements, and checked the results against IGoR. In a later analysis, TCR-TCR, TCR-HLA and TCR-CMV co-occurrence was scored with hypergeometric tests, and a repertoire-size bias correction was applied to TCR pairs. False discovery rates were estimated in a later analysis by permuting HLA or CMV assignments 20 times. A later analysis grouped co-occurring TCRs with DBSCAN, adding TCRdist sequence similarity when clustering within HLA-allele-positive subsets. Repertoires with fewer than 30,000 or more than 120,000 public chains, plus five repertoires with anomalous nucleotide sharing, were excluded from co-occurrence clustering. TCRdb limited this immuneACCESS table to in-frame rearrangements with V and J called. A share of clones is missing; checked studies link under half to unresolved V genes, and the rest is unexplained. For V, J and clone size, that table is used; D and trimming come from the DNA. This sample lists roughly 130,000 clones; about 74% were detected once. The ten biggest clones cover 5.8% of the sample.

Beyond this particular receptor, the publication reports: The classifier was reported to diagnose cytomegalovirus status with high specificity and sensitivity in both the original cohort and the validation cohort. The earlier analysis of approximately 560 of the donors excluded 15 to 20 rarely observed V segments, including chromosome 9 orphons, because counts were too low. According to a later analysis, most CMV-associated TCR beta chains appeared to be HLA-restricted, and the HLA associations seemed to be driven largely by CMV exposure. Some IMGT-functional V segments, including TRBV6-2 and TRBV6-3, could not be distinguished by the 87-base-pair reads and were therefore excluded. In a later analysis, HLA-associated TCR beta chains were found to be more clonally expanded and to have lower generation probabilities than equally common non-associated chains. A further reported finding was that TCR beta sequences accurately predicted the HLA-A and HLA-B alleles for most subjects in the first cohort. Roughly uniform sequencing depth across donors was assumed in presence/absence analyses, although this assumption may not hold. Several of the top co-occurrence clusters appeared to be linked to parvovirus B19, influenza, CMV and Epstein-Barr virus, according to a later analysis. Three of the identified cytomegalovirus-associated TCR beta chains were confirmed in vitro to be specific for cytomegalovirus antigens. A total of 150 to 200 TCR beta chains were listed by the study as associated with cytomegalovirus. According to the authors, the approach could potentially be generalized to other disease states and immunological phenotypes. At a false discovery rate of 0.05, a later analysis linked 15,000 to 20,000 TCR beta sequences to specific HLA alleles. The sequencing pipeline was judged likely to have produced a cluster of highly shared sequence variants as a technical artifact. According to a later analysis, TCR association rates differed among HLA loci, with DRB1 alleles showing the most associated TCRs and HLA-C alleles showing the fewest. Most TCR sequences were observed very rarely across donors, whereas some public TCRs were present in many individuals. In a later genetic analysis, fewer N-insertions in productive TCRs were reported among donors in an Asian-associated ancestry cluster than the roughly 700-donor mean. V-gene and J-gene trimming of TCR beta chains was associated with a missense DCLRE1C variant in a later genetic analysis, and the association was replicated in an independent cohort. Immune exposure information for the cohort was limited to CMV serostatus. HLA typing was unavailable for some donors at each locus, so association tests used only the typed subset. Correlated functional status among segregating V segments might be attributable to linkage disequilibrium, but an unknown experimental factor could not be ruled out. Strong co-occurrence of HLA alleles, especially DR and DQ, made assigning TCR associations to individual alleles difficult. In an earlier analysis of roughly 560 of the donors, most TCR beta V segments were observed in productive rearrangements about 90% or about 30% of the time, broadly matching IMGT annotations. This cohort had only TCR beta chains sequenced, and the lack of alpha or paired-chain data limited which features could be detected.

The cohort consisted of some 730 healthy bone marrow donors. At the time of sampling, all cohort members were nominally healthy, though unrecorded immune exposures were likely present. The donor was CMV seropositive and was included in the group of 289 seropositive cohort members. Every donor gave a peripheral blood sample, and the peripheral blood mononuclear cells from that sample were used for TCR beta sequencing. Genomic DNA was extracted from the blood cell samples with the Qiagen DNeasy Blood Extraction Kit. Sequencing was carried out using PBMCs. The V and J genes are TRBV27 and TRBJ1-5; TRBD1 is perhaps the D gene, given 5 matching bases. The clonotype comes from a woman in her 50s in good health and CMV-seropositive. Here is the DNA: TGTGCCAGCAGCCCCGGGACTCCTCTTCGACCCAATCAGCCCCAGCATTTT. This sequence encodes CASSPGTPLRPNQPQHF.